One and the same sample provided the 5 T cell receptor beta chains below, sequenced in a study of cytomegalovirus exposure and HLA in healthy donors. PCR was performed using 60 Vbeta and 13 Jbeta primers. TCRdb's copy holds only in-frame clones and misses some; the assay was immunoSEQ multiplex PCR. The data contain more than 80,000 clones, 64% of them singletons. Sequenced sample: PBMCs. Receptors were obtained from a human donor in good health.

This clone was seen only once. The chain uses TRBV5-1 and TRBJ2-5; 7 bases match TRBD1. Germline-derived CDR1 and CDR2 are SGHRS and YFSETQ. The J segment lost 4 bases and the V segment lost 3 bases, leaving 6 bases of the junction unmatched. This CDR3 is built from 14 residues. DNA for the CDR3: TGCGCCAGCAGCTCTCCGACAGGGATAGAGACCCAGTACTTC. Protein sequence: CASSSPTGIETQYF.

This clone was seen more than once but under ten times. The rearrangement joins TRBV18 to TRBJ2-2, with 8 bases identical to TRBD2. Per the germline V gene, CDR1 is KGHSH and CDR2 is LQKENI. The CDR3 is 15 amino acids. V lost 6 bases and J lost 4; bases outside the gene matches: 7. The CDR3 nucleotides are TGTGCCAGCTCTCATGGGACTAGGACCACCGGGGAGCTGTTTTTT. Its translation: CASSHGTRTTGELFF.

This clone has just a few counts. The V and J genes are TRBV7-9 and TRBJ2-5, with TRBD2 identical over 9 bases. J was trimmed by 3 bases and V by 5 bases; bases with no gene match: 10. The length of the CDR3 is 16 residues. The V gene's germline CDR1 is SEHNR and CDR2 FQNEAQ (reference sequence). Written as DNA, the CDR3 is TGTGCCAGCAGCACCATACGGACTAGCGTAGAAGAGACCCAGTACTTC. It specifies CASSTIRTSVEETQYF. The full variable domain, its missing parts supplied by reference TRBV7-9 and TRBJ2-5, is DTGVSQNPRHKITKRGQNVTFRCDPISEHNRLYWYRQTLGQGPEFLTYFQNEAQLEKSRLLSDRFSAERPKGSFSTLEIQRTEQGDSAMYLCASSTIRTSVEETQYFGPGTRLLVL.

The table lists this clone with a count of one. J is TRBJ2-3 and V is TRBV9; TRBD1 matches 9 bases. The CDR3 is 15 amino acids. Germline-derived CDR1 and CDR2 are SGDLS and YYNGEE. V lost 4 bases, J lost 1 base, and 4 bases stayed unmatched. CDR3 protein: CASSLTGGGTDTQYF. CDR3 coding DNA: TGTGCCAGCAGCCTTACAGGGGGCGGCACAGATACGCAGTATTTT.

The chain combines TRBV7-2 with TRBJ2-2, with 7 bases aligning to TRBD2. The germline V gene has CDR1 SGHTA and CDR2 FQGNSA. CDR3 size: 15 residues. V trimming: 2 bases; J trimming: 5 bases; junction bases outside the gene matches: 5. This CDR3 reads CASSLSTSDTGELFF. In DNA form, the CDR3 reads TGTGCCAGCAGCTTATCCACTAGCGATACCGGGGAGCTGTTTTTT.